These 6 T cell receptor beta chains were all obtained from the same sample, sequenced in a study of blood T cells in healthy people across ages. Together with a sample-barcoded 5' primer, a J-beta primer mix was included in a second PCR lasting roughly 7 to 11 cycles. TCRdb processed the 5' RACE reads anew with MiXCR; each CDR3 protein has one entry. The sample holds some 1.4 million distinct CDR3 sequences, 42% seen once. Sequencing was carried out using blood. Receptor source: a woman in her late teens or twenties in good health.

This clonotype was recorded once. The rearrangement uses TRBV5-1 and TRBJ1-2, with a possible D match to TRBD1 (6 bases). Germline V lookup: CDR1 SGHRS, CDR2 YFSETQ. Trimming took off 5 bases at V and 4 bases at J, with 15 bases between the two ends. The length of the CDR3 is 14 residues. For the CDR3, the DNA is TGCGCCAGCAGGAATCCAGGGGAGGCCTATGGCTACACCTTC. Its translation: CASRNPGEAYGYTF.

The rearrangement links TRBV5-1 to TRBJ2-5, with D maybe TRBD2 (6 bases). The CDR3 covers 14 residues. The V end lost 4 bases, the J end lost 5 bases, and 15 bases lay between the germline ends. The V gene's germline CDR1 is SGHRS and CDR2 YFSETQ. In nucleotides, the CDR3 is TGCGCCAGCAGCGGCGGGACTGCCAGCGAGACCCAGTACTTC. Protein product: CASSGGTASETQYF.

This clonotype has just one count. The rearrangement joins TRBV12-3 or TRBV12-4 to TRBJ1-4; D is uncertain. This CDR3 has 14 residues. The V gene lost 2 bases and the J gene lost 2 bases, with 6 bases spanning the gap. Written as DNA, the CDR3 is TGTGCCAGCAGTTTATCCCCCACTAATGAAAAACTGTTTTTT. Translated: CASSLSPTNEKLFF.

This clonotype was seen only once. This rearrangement joins TRBV7-8 to TRBJ1-6, with a possible D match to TRBD1 (6 bases). With 5 bases removed from V and 5 bases from J, the gap between germline ends came to 16 bases. The CDR3 totals 16 residues. From germline, CDR1 is SGHVS and CDR2 FQNEAQ. The CDR3 DNA sequence: TGTGCCAGCAGCCCACCGGGACAATGGAATAATTCACCCCTCCACTTT. Translated: CASSPPGQWNNSPLHF.

V gene TRBV20-1 combines with J gene TRBJ2-1, with D possibly matching TRBD1 (6 bases). The CDR3 consists of 14 residues. Trimming removed 6 bases from V and 4 bases from J, with 16 bases in between. Germline V gene sequence: CDR1 DFQATT, CDR2 SNEGSKA (reference sequence). CDR3 DNA sequence: TGCAGTGCCCCGAGGGGGAGCGGATACAATGAGCAGTTCTTC. The encoded protein is CSAPRGSGYNEQFF.

The V call is TRBV3-1, the J call TRBJ1-1; D possibly corresponds to TRBD1 (5 bases). The V end was cut by 8 bases, the J end by 5 bases, with 18 bases between. Germline V CDR1 and CDR2: LGHDT, YNNKEL (reference sequence). The CDR3 consists of 14 residues. CDR3 nucleotides: TGTGCCAGCCTCCAGGATCCAGGGAGTACTGAAGCTTTCTTT. Translation gives CASLQDPGSTEAFF.